This T cell receptor (beta chain) derives from a study of cytomegalovirus exposure and HLA in healthy donors. Points from the study as a whole: Cytomegalovirus association was assigned to about 150 TCR beta chains. Common viral pathogens (according to a later analysis) appeared linked to several of the most significant clusters. The authors later linked a missense DCLRE1C variant to TCR beta V- and J-gene trimming.

Each donor was nominally healthy when sampled (though unrecorded immune exposures were likely). Details on this clone: Its antigen remains unknown.

Primers included in the PCR were 60 Vbeta and 13 Jbeta primers. Clones were sequenced by immunoSEQ multiplex PCR, and TCRdb holds only the in-frame ones, with some missing. The table includes about 150,000 clones, almost 80% detected once. The receptor was isolated from a woman aged 40 to 55 in good health and CMV-seropositive. Sequencing used PBMCs.

CDR3 in DNA: TGTGCCAGCAGCCGGACAGATTCCAATCAGCCCCAGCATTTT. Protein product: CASSRTDSNQPQHF. The rearrangement uses TRBV2 and TRBJ1-5; a weak D match, TRBD1 (6 bases). V was clipped by 6 bases and J by 3 bases, with 12 bases between them. The germline V gene has CDR1 SNHLY and CDR2 FYNNEI. The length of the CDR3 is 14 residues.